The sample holds one count of the clone carrying this T cell receptor (beta chain). The antigen remains undetermined. The record originates from a study of shared clonotypes between healthy human individuals. Background on the study: Three CD4 naive, three CD4 memory, two CD8 naive and one CD8 memory plate were used per donor. General study findings and limits: Naive subsets, compared against memory subsets, generally had larger estimated richness values. Clonotypes not shared had lower generation probabilities than those common to all four donors. Clonotype sharing across several donors was observed for around 5% of naive CD4 clonotypes.

TCRdb keeps only in-frame clones here, not all; method: immunoSEQ multiplex PCR. This table has about 1.5 million clones, under 99% appearing once. In germline, CDR1 is SGHDT, CDR2 YYEEEE. The V gene end was trimmed by 2 bases and the J gene end by 5 bases; junction bases not matched to a gene: 6. The CDR3 is 14 amino acids. The chain carries TRBV5-6 and TRBJ2-5, with 7 positions matching TRBD1. The receptor comes from a young man in good health. Sequenced sample: naive CD4+ T cells sorted from blood. Subset given: CD45RA+ positively selected. CDR3 bases: TGTGCCAGCAGCTTACAGGGGTGGGTCGAGACCCAGTACTTC. Translating gives CASSLQGWVETQYF.